Sequencing of this T cell receptor beta chain was carried out in a study of T cell responses to AZD1222 COVID-19 vaccine. Assay: immunoSEQ multiplex PCR; the TCRdb copy retains only in-frame clones and omits some. There are 150,000 or so clones in the sample; around 89% occur only once, and roughly 4.7% lies in the top ten. CDR3 size: 13 residues. V lost 4 bases to trimming and J lost 3 bases; unmatched junction nucleotides: 2. The V gene's germline CDR1 is MGHRA and CDR2 YSYEKL. Sequencing used peripheral blood, obtained on day 0 of AZD1222 vaccination. V usage is TRBV4-1 and J usage is TRBJ2-5; 7 nucleotides match TRBD1. The TCR was taken from an adult in good health. The CDR3, as DNA: TGCGCCAGCAGCCTAGGGACAGAAGAGACCCAGTACTTC. The encoded protein is CASSLGTEETQYF.